This T cell receptor (beta chain) comes out of a study of control samples from healthy donors and cancer patients. Repertoires were generated with immunoSEQ multiplex PCR, while TCRdb's copy carries only in-frame clones and drops some. The profile shows about 130,000 clones, approximately 90% of them singletons. The receptor was derived from a man younger than 35 in good health. The sequenced sample was blood.

CDR3 sequence reads: CAWGSDRANTEAFF. The CDR3 DNA sequence: TGTGCCTGGGGCTCCGACAGAGCGAACACTGAAGCTTTCTTT. The chain is built from TRBV30 and TRBJ1-1, with D perhaps matching TRBD1 (5 bases). Per germline, CDR1 GTSNPN and CDR2 SVGIG (reference sequence). V was pared by 5 bases and J by 1 base, with 14 bases between. The length of the CDR3 is 14 residues.